This T cell receptor beta chain was retrieved from a study of OX40 agonist ivuxolimab in advanced cancers. The repertoire was sequenced with immunoSEQ multiplex PCR; TCRdb's copy has only in-frame clones and lacks some. This table has 35,000 to 40,000 clones, 70% to 90% appearing once. The sequence derives from an adult with an advanced solid tumor such as melanoma, head and neck, liver or kidney cancer. The source material was CD4+ or CD8+ T cells sorted from blood, sampled in a trial of the OX40 agonist ivuxolimab.

CDR3 DNA: TGTGCCAGTAGTATATTTGGGTCGGGCGGCACTGAAGCTTTCTTT. Translating gives CASSIFGSGGTEAFF. The rearrangement links TRBV19 to TRBJ1-1; no clear D. CDR3 length: 15 residues. CDR1 LNHDA and CDR2 SQIVND come from the germline V gene (reference sequence). The V end was cut by 2 bases, the J end by 4 bases, with 14 bases between.